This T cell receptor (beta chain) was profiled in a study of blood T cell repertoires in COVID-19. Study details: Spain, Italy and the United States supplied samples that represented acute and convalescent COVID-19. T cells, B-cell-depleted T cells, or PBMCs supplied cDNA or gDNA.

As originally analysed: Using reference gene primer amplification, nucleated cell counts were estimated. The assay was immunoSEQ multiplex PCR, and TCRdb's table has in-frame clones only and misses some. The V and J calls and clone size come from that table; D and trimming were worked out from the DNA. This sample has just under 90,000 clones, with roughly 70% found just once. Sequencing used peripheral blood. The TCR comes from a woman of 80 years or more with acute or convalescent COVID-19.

The CDR3 DNA reads TGTGCCAGTAGTAGTAACTTGGGAGGCCAGCCCCAGCATTTT. Translating it yields CASSSNLGGQPQHF. This chain links TRBV19 with TRBJ1-5; no clear D. V was pared by 4 bases and J by 7 bases, with 14 bases between. The CDR3 spans 14 residues. Looked up from germline, CDR1 is LNHDA and CDR2 is SQIVND (reference sequence).